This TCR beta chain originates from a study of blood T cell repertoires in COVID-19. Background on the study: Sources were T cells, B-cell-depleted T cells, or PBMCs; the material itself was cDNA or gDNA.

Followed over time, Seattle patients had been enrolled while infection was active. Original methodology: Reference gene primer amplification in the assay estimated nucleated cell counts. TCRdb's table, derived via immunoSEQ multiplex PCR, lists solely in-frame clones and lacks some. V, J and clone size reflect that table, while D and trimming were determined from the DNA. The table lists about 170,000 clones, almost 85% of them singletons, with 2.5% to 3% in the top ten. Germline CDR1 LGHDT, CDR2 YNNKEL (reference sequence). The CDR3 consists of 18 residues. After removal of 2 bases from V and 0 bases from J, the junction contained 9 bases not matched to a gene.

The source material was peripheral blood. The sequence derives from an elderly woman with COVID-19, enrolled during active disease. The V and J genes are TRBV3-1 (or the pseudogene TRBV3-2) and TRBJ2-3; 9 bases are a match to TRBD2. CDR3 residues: CASSQRASGAPSTDTQYF. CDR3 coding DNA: TGTGCCAGCAGCCAAAGGGCTAGCGGGGCTCCTAGCACAGATACGCAGTATTTT.